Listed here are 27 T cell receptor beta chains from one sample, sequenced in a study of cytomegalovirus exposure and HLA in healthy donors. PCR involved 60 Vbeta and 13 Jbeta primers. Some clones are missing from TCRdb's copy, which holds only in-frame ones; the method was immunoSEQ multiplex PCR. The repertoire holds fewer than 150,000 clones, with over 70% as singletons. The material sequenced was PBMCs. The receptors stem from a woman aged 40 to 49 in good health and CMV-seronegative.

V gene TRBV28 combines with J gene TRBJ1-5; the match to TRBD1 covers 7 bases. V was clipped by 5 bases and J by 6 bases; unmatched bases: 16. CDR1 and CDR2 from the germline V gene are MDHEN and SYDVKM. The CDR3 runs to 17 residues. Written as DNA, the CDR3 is TGTGCCAGCAGTATAAAAGGGACAGTCGGTTTCGGTCAGCCCCAGCATTTT. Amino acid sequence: CASSIKGTVGFGQPQHF.

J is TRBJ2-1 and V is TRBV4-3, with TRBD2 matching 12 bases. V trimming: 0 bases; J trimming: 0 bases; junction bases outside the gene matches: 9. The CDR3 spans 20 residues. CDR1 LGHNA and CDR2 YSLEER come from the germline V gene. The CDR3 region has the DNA TGCGCCAGCAGCCAAGATTTACTAGCGGGGGGTCAAAGCTCCTACAATGAGCAGTTCTTC. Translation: CASSQDLLAGGQSSYNEQFF.

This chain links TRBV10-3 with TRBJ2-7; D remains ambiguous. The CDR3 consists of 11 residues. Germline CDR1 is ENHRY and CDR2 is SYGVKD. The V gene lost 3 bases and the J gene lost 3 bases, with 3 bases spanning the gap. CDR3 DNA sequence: TGTGCCATCAGTGATAACTACGAGCAGTACTTC. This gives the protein CAISDNYEQYF.

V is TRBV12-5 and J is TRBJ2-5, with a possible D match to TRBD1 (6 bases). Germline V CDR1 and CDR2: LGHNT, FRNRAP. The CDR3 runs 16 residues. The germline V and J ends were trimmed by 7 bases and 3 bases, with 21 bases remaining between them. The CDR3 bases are TGTGCTAGTGCTCCTGACCTACAGGGTATGGAAGAGACCCAGTACTTC. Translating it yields CASAPDLQGMEETQYF.

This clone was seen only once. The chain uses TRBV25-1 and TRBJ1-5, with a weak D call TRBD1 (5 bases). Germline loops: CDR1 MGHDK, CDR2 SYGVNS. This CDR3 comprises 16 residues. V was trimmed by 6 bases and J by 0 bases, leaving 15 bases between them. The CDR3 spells CASRSGLGNSNQPQHF. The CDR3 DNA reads TGTGCCAGCAGGTCAGGGCTCGGAAATAGCAATCAGCCCCAGCATTTT.

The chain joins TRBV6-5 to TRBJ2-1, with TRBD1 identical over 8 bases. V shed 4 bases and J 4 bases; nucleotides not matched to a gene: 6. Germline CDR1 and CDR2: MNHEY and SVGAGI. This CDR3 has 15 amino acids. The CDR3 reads CASSFRTGPYNEQFF. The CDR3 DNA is TGTGCCAGCAGTTTCCGGACAGGGCCATACAATGAGCAGTTCTTC.

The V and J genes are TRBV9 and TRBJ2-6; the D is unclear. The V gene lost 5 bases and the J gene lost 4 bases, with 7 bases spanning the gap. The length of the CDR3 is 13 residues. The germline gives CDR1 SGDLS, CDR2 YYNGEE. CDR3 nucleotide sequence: TGTGCCAGCAGTCCCTCCGGGGCCAACGTCCTGACTTTC. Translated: CASSPSGANVLTF.

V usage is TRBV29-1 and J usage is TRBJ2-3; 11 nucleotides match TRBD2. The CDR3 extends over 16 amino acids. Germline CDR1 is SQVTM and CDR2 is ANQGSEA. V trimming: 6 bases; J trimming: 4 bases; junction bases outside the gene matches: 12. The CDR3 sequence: CSVLPGLAARADTQYF. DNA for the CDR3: TGCAGCGTGTTGCCGGGACTAGCGGCGAGGGCAGATACGCAGTATTTT.

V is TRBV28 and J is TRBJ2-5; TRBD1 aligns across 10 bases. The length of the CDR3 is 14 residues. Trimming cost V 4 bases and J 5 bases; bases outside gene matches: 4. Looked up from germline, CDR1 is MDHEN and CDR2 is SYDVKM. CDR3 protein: CASSSRTGGETQYF. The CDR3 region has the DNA TGTGCCAGCAGTTCCAGGACAGGGGGGGAGACCCAGTACTTC.

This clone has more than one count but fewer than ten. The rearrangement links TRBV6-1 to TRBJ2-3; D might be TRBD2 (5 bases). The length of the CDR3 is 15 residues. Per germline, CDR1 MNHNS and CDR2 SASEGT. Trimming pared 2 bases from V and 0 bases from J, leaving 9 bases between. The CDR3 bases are TGTGCCAGCAGTGAACAGGCGGGTAGCACAGATACGCAGTATTTT. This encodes CASSEQAGSTDTQYF.

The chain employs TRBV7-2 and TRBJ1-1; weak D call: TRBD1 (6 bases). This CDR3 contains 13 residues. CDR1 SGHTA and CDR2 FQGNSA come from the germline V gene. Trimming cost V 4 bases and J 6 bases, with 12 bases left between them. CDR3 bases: TGTGCCAGCAGCTCACAGGGTTCGGCTGAAGCTTTCTTT. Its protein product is CASSSQGSAEAFF. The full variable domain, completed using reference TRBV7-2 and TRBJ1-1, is GAGVSQSPSNKVTEKGKDVELRCDPISGHTALYWYRQSLGQGLEFLIYFQGNSAPDKSGLPSDRFSAERTGGSVSTLTIQRTQQEDSAVYLCASSSQGSAEAFFGQGTRLTVV.

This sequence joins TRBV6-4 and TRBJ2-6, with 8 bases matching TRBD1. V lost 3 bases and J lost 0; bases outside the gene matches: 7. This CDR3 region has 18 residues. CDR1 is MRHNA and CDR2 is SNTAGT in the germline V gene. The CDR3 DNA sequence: TGTGCCAGCAGTGATACGGGGACAGGTCTCTCTGGGGCCAACGTCCTGACTTTC. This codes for CASSDTGTGLSGANVLTF.

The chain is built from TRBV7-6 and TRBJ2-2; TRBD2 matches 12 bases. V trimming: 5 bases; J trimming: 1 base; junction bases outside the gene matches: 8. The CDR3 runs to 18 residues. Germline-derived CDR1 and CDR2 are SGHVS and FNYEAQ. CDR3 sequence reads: CASSRSSGGALNTGELFF. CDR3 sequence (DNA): TGTGCCAGCAGCCGTTCTAGCGGGGGGGCCCTGAACACCGGGGAGCTGTTTTTT.

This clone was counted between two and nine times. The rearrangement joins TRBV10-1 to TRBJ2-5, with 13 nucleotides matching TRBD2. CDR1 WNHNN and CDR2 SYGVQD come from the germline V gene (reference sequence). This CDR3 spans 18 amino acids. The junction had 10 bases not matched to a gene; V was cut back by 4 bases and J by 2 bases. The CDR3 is CASSVECGLAGVQETQYF. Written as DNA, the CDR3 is TGCGCCAGCAGTGTCGAATGCGGACTAGCGGGAGTTCAAGAGACCCAGTACTTC.

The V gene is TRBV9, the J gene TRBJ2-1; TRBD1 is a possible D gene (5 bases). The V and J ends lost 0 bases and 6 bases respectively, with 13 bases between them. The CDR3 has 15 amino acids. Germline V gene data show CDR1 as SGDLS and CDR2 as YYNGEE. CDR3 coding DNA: TGTGCCAGCAGCGTAGGTCAGGGCGCGTTCAATGAGCAGTTCTTC. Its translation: CASSVGQGAFNEQFF.

CDR3 amino acids: CASSPGPYEQYF. The CDR3 nucleotides read TGTGCCAGCAGCCCAGGGCCCTACGAGCAGTACTTC. V and J are TRBV11-2 and TRBJ2-7; D possibly corresponds to TRBD1 (5 bases). The CDR3 runs to 12 residues. The germline CDR1 and CDR2 sequences are SGHAT and FQNNGV. Trimming removed 5 bases at V and 2 bases at J, with 7 bases between.

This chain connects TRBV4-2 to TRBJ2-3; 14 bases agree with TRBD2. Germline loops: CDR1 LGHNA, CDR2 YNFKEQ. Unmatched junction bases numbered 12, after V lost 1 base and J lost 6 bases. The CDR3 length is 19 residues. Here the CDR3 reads CASSQGYQGLAGVPDTQYF. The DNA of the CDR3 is TGTGCCAGCAGCCAAGGATACCAGGGACTAGCGGGGGTACCCGATACGCAGTATTTT.

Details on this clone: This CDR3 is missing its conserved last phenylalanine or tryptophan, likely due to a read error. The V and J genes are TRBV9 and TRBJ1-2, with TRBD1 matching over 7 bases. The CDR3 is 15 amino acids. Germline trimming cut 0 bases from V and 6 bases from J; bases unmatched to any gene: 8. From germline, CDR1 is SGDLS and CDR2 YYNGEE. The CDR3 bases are TGTGCCAGCAGCGTAGTGGAGGGGGCAAGAGATGGCTACACCCTC. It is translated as CASSVVEGARDGYTL.

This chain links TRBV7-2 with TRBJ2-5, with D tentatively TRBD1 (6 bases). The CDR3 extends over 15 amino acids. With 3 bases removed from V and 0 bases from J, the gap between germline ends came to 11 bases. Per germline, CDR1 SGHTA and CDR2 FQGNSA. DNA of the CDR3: TGTGCCAGCAGCTTGGTCCGGACAGACCAAGAGACCCAGTACTTC. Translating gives CASSLVRTDQETQYF.

This CDR3 is CASRPGSGEFSIQYF. The CDR3, as DNA: TGTGCCAGCAGACCCGGTTCGGGGGAGTTTAGCATTCAGTACTTC. The genes are TRBV28 and TRBJ2-4; D may be TRBD2 (6 bases). V was pared by 6 bases and J by 9 bases, with 21 bases between. Germline V gives CDR1 MDHEN, CDR2 SYDVKM. The CDR3 consists of 15 residues. The full variable domain, in which reference TRBV28 and TRBJ2-4 provide the parts outside the CDR3, is DVKVTQSSRYLVKRTGEKVFLECVQDMDHENMFWYRQDPGLGLRLIYFSYDVKMKEKGDIPEGYSVSREKKERFSLILESASTNQTSMYLCASRPGSGEFSIQYFGAGTRLSVL.

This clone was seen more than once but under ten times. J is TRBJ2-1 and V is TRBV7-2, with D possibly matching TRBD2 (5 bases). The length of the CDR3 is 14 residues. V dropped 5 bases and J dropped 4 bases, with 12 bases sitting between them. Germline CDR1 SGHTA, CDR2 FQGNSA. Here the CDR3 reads CASSRRRLYNEQFF. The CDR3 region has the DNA TGTGCCAGCAGCAGGAGGCGGCTTTACAATGAGCAGTTCTTC.

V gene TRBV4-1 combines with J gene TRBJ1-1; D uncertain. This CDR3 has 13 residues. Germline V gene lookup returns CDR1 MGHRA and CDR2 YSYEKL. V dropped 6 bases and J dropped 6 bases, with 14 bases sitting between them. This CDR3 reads CASRASSSAEAFF. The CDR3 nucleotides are TGCGCCAGCAGGGCATCCTCGAGCGCTGAAGCTTTCTTT.

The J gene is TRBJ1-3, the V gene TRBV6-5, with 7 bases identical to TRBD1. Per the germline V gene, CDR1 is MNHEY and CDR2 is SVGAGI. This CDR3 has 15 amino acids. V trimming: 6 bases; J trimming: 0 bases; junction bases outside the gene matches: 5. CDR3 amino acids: CASRRGPNSGNTIYF. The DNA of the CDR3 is TGTGCCAGCAGAAGGGGGCCAAACTCTGGAAACACCATATATTTT.

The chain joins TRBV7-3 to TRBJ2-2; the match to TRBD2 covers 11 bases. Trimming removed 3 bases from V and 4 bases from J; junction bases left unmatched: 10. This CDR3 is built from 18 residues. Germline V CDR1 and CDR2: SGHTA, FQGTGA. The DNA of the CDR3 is TGTGCCAGCAGCTTCCAAGCGCTAGCGGGAGGTATCACCGGGGAGCTGTTTTTT. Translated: CASSFQALAGGITGELFF.

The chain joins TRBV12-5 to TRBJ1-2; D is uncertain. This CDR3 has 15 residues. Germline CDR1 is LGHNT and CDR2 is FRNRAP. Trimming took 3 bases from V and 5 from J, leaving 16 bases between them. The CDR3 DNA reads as TGTGCTAGTGGTTTCGGGGAGGGATTCTCATATGGCTACACCTTC. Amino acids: CASGFGEGFSYGYTF.

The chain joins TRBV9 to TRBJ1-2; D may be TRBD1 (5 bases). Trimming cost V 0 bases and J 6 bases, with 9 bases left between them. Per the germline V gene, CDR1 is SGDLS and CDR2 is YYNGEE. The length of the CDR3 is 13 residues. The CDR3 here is CASSVEAGNGYTF. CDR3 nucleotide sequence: TGTGCCAGCAGCGTAGAGGCAGGGAATGGCTACACCTTC.

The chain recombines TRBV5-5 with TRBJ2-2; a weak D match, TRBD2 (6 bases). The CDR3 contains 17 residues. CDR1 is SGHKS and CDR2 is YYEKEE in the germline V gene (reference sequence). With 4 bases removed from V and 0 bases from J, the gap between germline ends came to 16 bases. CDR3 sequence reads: CASSPLGGDANTGELFF. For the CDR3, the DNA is TGTGCCAGCAGCCCCCTCGGGGGTGATGCGAACACCGGGGAGCTGTTTTTT.